The present entry profiles one TCR beta chain with its context. This specimen belongs to a study of shared clonotypes between healthy human individuals. Unsorted material relied on approximately 100 million PBMCs as the source of genomic DNA. This CDR3 has 14 residues. The V end lost 8 bases, the J end lost 0 bases, and 14 bases lay between the germline ends. Germline V gene lookup returns CDR1 MNHNS and CDR2 SASEGT. At the deep level, the assay was run. Unsorted PBMC samples were amplified in replicate PCRs containing roughly 300 ng DNA, tens of thousands of T cell genomes. The data were produced by immunoSEQ multiplex PCR, yet TCRdb's version contains in-frame clones alone and is incomplete. The top ten clones hold approximately 12% of a sample with about 490,000 clones, around 80% of them seen once.

The V gene is TRBV6-1, the J gene TRBJ2-7; TRBD1 is a possible D gene (6 bases). The sequenced sample was PBMCs. The receptor was derived from a middle-aged woman in good health. Some clones in this sample may be carry-over from other donors' samples. The CDR3 coding sequence is TGTGCCAGCGAAGTGGTACAGGGCTCCTACGAGCAGTACTTC. Its protein product is CASEVVQGSYEQYF.